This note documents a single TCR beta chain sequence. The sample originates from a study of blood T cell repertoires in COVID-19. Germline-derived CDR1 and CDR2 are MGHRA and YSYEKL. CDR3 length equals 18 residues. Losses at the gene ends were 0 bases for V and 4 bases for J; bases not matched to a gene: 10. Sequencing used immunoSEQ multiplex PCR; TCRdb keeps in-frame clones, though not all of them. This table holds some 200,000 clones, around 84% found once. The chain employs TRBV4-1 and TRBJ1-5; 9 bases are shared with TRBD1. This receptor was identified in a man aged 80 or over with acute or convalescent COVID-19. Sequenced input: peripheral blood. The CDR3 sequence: CASSQDLRQGGPNQPQHF. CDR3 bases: TGCGCCAGCAGCCAAGATCTCAGACAGGGGGGGCCTAATCAGCCCCAGCATTTT.